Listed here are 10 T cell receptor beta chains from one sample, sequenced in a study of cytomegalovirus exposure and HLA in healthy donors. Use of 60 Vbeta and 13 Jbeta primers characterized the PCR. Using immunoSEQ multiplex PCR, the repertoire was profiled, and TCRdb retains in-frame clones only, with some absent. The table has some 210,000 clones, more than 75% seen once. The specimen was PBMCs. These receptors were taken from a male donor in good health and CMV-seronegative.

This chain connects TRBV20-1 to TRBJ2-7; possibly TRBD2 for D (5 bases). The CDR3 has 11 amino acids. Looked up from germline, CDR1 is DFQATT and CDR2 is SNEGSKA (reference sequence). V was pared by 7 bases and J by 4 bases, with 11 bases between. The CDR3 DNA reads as TGCAGTGTTCGGGAATTGTACGAGCAGTACTTC. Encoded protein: CSVRELYEQYF.

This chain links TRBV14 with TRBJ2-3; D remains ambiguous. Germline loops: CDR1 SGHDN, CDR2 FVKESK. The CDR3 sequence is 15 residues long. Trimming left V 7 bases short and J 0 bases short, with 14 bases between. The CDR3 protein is CASNPGFLSTDTQYF. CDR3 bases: TGTGCCAGCAACCCGGGTTTCCTAAGCACAGATACGCAGTATTTT.

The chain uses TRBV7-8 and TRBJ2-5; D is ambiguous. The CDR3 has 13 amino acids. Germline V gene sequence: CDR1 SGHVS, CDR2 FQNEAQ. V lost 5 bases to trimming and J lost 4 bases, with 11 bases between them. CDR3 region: CASSLDGGETQYF. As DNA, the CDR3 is TGTGCCAGCAGCCTAGACGGCGGAGAGACCCAGTACTTC.

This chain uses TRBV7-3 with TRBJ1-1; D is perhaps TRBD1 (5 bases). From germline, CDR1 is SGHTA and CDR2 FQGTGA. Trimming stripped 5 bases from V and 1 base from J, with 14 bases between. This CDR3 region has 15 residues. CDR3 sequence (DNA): TGTGCCAGCAGCCCATTCAGGAGGGGGAACACTGAAGCTTTCTTT. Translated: CASSPFRRGNTEAFF.

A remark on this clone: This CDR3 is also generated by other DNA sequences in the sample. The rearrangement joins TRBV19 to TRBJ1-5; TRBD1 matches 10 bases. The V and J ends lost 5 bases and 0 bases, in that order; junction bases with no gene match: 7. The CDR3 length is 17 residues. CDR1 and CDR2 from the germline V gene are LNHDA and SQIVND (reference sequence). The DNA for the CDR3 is TGTGCCAGTAGTTCCCGGACAGGGGGTTATAGCAATCAGCCCCAGCATTTT. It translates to CASSSRTGGYSNQPQHF.

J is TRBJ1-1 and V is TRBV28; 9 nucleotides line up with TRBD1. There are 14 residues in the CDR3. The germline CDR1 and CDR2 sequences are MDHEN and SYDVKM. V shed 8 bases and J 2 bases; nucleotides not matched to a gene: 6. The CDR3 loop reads CASRQGGENTEAFF. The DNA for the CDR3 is TGTGCCAGCCGACAGGGGGGAGAAAACACTGAAGCTTTCTTT.

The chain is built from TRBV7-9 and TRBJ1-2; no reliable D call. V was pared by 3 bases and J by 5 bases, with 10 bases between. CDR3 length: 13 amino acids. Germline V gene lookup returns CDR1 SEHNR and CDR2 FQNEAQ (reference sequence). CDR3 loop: CASSLGRIYGYTF. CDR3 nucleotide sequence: TGTGCCAGCAGCTTGGGCCGAATTTATGGCTACACCTTC.

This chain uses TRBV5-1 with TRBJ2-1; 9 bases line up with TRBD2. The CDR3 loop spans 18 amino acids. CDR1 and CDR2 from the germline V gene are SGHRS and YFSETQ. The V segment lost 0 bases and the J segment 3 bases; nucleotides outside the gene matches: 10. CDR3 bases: TGCGCCAGCAGCTTGGAATTCGTCGGCGGGAGGGTCTACAATGAGCAGTTCTTC. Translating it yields CASSLEFVGGRVYNEQFF.

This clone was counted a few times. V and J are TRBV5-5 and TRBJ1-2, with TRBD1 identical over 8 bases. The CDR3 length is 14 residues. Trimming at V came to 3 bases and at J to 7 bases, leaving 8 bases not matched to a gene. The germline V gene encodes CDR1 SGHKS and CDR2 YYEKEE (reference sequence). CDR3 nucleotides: TGTGCCAGCAGCTCCTGGACAGGGAACAGTGGCTACACCTTC. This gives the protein CASSSWTGNSGYTF.

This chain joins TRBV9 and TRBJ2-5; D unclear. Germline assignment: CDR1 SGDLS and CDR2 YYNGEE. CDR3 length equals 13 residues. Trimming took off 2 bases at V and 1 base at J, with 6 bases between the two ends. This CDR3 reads CASSVTGQETQYF. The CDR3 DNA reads TGTGCCAGCAGCGTTACTGGCCAAGAGACCCAGTACTTC.